These T cell receptor beta chains were read from a single sample in a study of beta chain features in type 1 diabetes. The protocol was immunoSEQ multiplex PCR, while the TCRdb copy is restricted to in-frame clones and leaves out a portion. The sample lists 140,000 to 150,000 clones; 10% were seen once. The sequencing sample was made of naive CD4+ T cells from blood. All receptors derive from a man in his late teens or twenties in good health. CDR3s include the opening cysteine and the closing phenylalanine or tryptophan. The D gene is left open where the match is weak. Expanded clones get a size class; other rows say once, few or many, or leave the size out.

j_call,clone_size,d_call,v_call,cdr3_nt,cdr3_aa
TRBJ1-6,few,TRBD1,TRBV18,TGTGCCAGCTCACCGGGACAGAATAATTCACCCCTCCACTTT,CASSPGQNNSPLHF
TRBJ2-1,NA,NA,TRBV11-3,TGTGCCAGCAGCTTGTCGGGACTCAACAATGAGCAGTTCTTC,CASSLSGLNNEQFF
TRBJ2-1,many,TRBD2,TRBV4-1,TGCGCCAGCAGCCATGTAGCGGGGGAGCAGTTCTTC,CASSHVAGEQFF
TRBJ1-2,few,NA,TRBV28,TGTGCCAGCAGTTTGGTCACAGACGGAGGCTACACCTTC,CASSLVTDGGYTF
TRBJ1-6,few,TRBD1,TRBV28,TGTGCCAGCAGTATTCTAGGGGGCGCAGATTCACCCCTCCACTTT,CASSILGGADSPLHF
TRBJ1-3,NA,TRBD1,TRBV10-1,TGCGCCAGCGGACCAGGGGGCTCTGGAAACACCATATATTTT,CASGPGGSGNTIYF
TRBJ1-6,few,NA,TRBV30,TGTGCCTGGAAACAGGGATATAATTCACCCCTCCACTTT,CAWKQGYNSPLHF
TRBJ2-1,few,TRBD2,TRBV7-9,TGTGCCAGCAGCTTAGTAGCGGGGCCTGACAATGAGCAGTTCTTC,CASSLVAGPDNEQFF
TRBJ1-4,NA,NA,TRBV30,TGTGCAGCGATGAGAGGGACTAATGAAAAACTGTTTTTT,CAAMRGTNEKLFF
TRBJ2-1,many,NA,TRBV30,TGTGCCTGGATACAGGGTAGCGAGCAGTTCTTC,CAWIQGSEQFF
TRBJ2-3,few,NA,TRBV10-1,TGCGCCAGCAGTGGCGGGACAGAAAACACAGATACGCAGTATTTT,CASSGGTENTDTQYF
TRBJ1-3,few,NA,TRBV10-3,TGTGCCATCAGTGAGTCGTATTGGGGGGACACCATATATTTT,CAISESYWGDTIYF
TRBJ2-3,NA,NA,TRBV4-2,TGTGCCAGCAGCTCCCCGGCCCAGGGAGATACGCAGTATTTT,CASSSPAQGDTQYF
TRBJ1-1,many,NA,TRBV7-9,TGTGCCAGCAGCTTTAGAGCCGGGACAATGAACACTGAAGCTTTCTTT,CASSFRAGTMNTEAFF
TRBJ2-1,NA,TRBD2,TRBV7-6,TGTGCCAGCAGCGGTAGGACTAGCGGGGGGACCTACAATGAGCAGTTCTTC,CASSGRTSGGTYNEQFF
TRBJ2-7,NA,NA,TRBV7-9,TGTGCCAGCAGCTTCAGCTCCTACGAGCAGTACTTC,CASSFSSYEQYF
TRBJ2-7,NA,TRBD1,TRBV4-3,TGCGCCAGCAGCCAAGGAGGGGGCAGGTACGAGCAGTACTTC,CASSQGGGRYEQYF
TRBJ1-2,NA,TRBD1,TRBV28,TGTGCCAGCAGTTTATGGTCCAGGGGGCTAGATGGCTACACCTTC,CASSLWSRGLDGYTF
TRBJ2-7,NA,NA,TRBV6-1,TGTGCCAGCAGTGAATTCTGGGGCAGGGAGGTGCAGTACTTC,CASSEFWGREVQYF
TRBJ2-2,NA,NA,TRBV7-3,TGTGCCAGCAGCTTATTGGGGGGTTCTAACGGGGAGCTGTTTTTT,CASSLLGGSNGELFF
TRBJ2-1,NA,NA,TRBV6-5,TGTGCCAGCAGTTACCAGGGGGGCCGGTTCTTC,CASSYQGGRFF
TRBJ2-2,few,NA,TRBV5-1,TGCGCCAGCAGCTCAACGAACACCGGGGAGCTGTTTTTT,CASSSTNTGELFF
TRBJ2-1,NA,NA,TRBV7-3,TGTGCCAGCAGCTTATCCCCCGCAGGGGTAAATGAGCAGTTCTTC,CASSLSPAGVNEQFF
TRBJ1-2,NA,NA,TRBV28,TGTGCCAGCAGTCCCCATGACAGAACTAACTATGGCTACACCTTC,CASSPHDRTNYGYTF
TRBJ2-7,NA,TRBD1,TRBV10-3,TGTGCCATCAGTGAACCGACAGGGAGCTCCTACGAGCAGTACTTC,CAISEPTGSSYEQYF
TRBJ1-5,few,TRBD1,TRBV7-2,TGTGCCAGCAGCCGACAGGGCCTCAACGCGGGCAATCAGCCCCAGCATTTT,CASSRQGLNAGNQPQHF
TRBJ2-2,few,TRBD1,TRBV6-1,TGTGCCAGCAGTTCCGGACAGGTCCCCGGGGAGCTGTTTTTT,CASSSGQVPGELFF
TRBJ1-1,few,TRBD1,TRBV7-9,TGTGCCAGCAGCTTAGGACAGGGCACTGAAGCTTTCTTT,CASSLGQGTEAFF
TRBJ2-2,few,NA,TRBV11-3,TGTGCCAGCAGCTCACTTCAGGGATCCGGGGAGCTGTTTTTT,CASSSLQGSGELFF
TRBJ1-2,few,NA,TRBV11-2,TGTGCCAGCAGCTTAGATTACAGGAACTATGGCTACACCTTC,CASSLDYRNYGYTF
TRBJ2-7,few,TRBD1,TRBV5-1,TGCGCCAGCAGCCCAGGGACAGGGCCTTCCTACGAGCAGTACTTC,CASSPGTGPSYEQYF
TRBJ2-7,few,NA,TRBV14,TGTGCCAGCAGCCAAGCCCGGGCAGGGGCCTACGAGCAGTACTTC,CASSQARAGAYEQYF
TRBJ2-7,few,TRBD1,TRBV29-1,TGCAGCGTTGAAGAGACAGGGCGAGTGAGTTACGAGCAGTACTTC,CSVEETGRVSYEQYF
TRBJ1-6,NA,NA,TRBV6-6,TGTGCCAGCAGTTACGTTTTAGGACAACCCCTCCACTTT,CASSYVLGQPLHF
TRBJ2-7,NA,TRBD1,TRBV4-2,TGTGCCAGCACCTCAACCTCAGGGGGCTCGTTCTACGAGCAGTACTTC,CASTSTSGGSFYEQYF
TRBJ2-3,NA,TRBD2,TRBV2,TGTGCCAGCAGTGACCTAGCGGGGAGAACAGATACGCAGTATTTT,CASSDLAGRTDTQYF
TRBJ2-7,NA,NA,TRBV7-3,TGTGCCAGCAGCTTAGAAGGACAGCACAACTACGAGCAGTACTTC,CASSLEGQHNYEQYF
TRBJ2-3,NA,TRBD2,TRBV19,TGTGCCAGCGCCGGAGGGACTAGCGGGGGTTCAAGGGCTAGCACAGATACGCAGTATTTT,CASAGGTSGGSRASTDTQYF
TRBJ1-4,NA,TRBD1,TRBV30,TGTGCCTGGAGTACAGGGACAGTAGGGGAAAAACTGTTTTTT,CAWSTGTVGEKLFF
TRBJ2-7,few,TRBD1,TRBV11-2,TGTGCCAGCAGCTCTGGGACAGGGAAGGACGAGCAGTACTTC,CASSSGTGKDEQYF
TRBJ2-7,many,NA,TRBV29-1,TGCAGTATAACAGGTACCACCTACGAGCAGTACTTC,CSITGTTYEQYF
TRBJ2-7,few,TRBD1,TRBV28,TGTGCCAGCAGCTCCTCATCCGGGACAGGGGGGGTCGAGCAGTACTTC,CASSSSSGTGGVEQYF
TRBJ1-4,many,TRBD1,TRBV4-2,TGTGCCAGCAGCCAAACCGGGACAGGAGACGAAAAACTGTTTTTT,CASSQTGTGDEKLFF
TRBJ2-5,NA,TRBD1,TRBV5-1,TGCGCCAGTACGACAGGGCAAGAGACCCAGTACTTC,CASTTGQETQYF
TRBJ2-2,NA,NA,TRBV7-7,TGTGCCAGCAGCTTAAGGCAGGGGAACGGGGAGCTGTTTTTT,CASSLRQGNGELFF
TRBJ2-7,NA,NA,TRBV7-2,TGTGCCAGCAGCTTAAACGCGCAGGGCTACGAGCAGTACTTC,CASSLNAQGYEQYF
TRBJ1-1,many,NA,TRBV29-1,TGCAGCGTTGGTGAGCCGAACACTGAAGCTTTCTTT,CSVGEPNTEAFF
TRBJ1-1,many,NA,TRBV29-1,TGCAGCGTTCACCTCTGGGAGTCTGAAGCTTTCTTT,CSVHLWESEAFF
TRBJ2-7,few,NA,TRBV27,TGTGCCAGCAGGACACAAGGGGGTAGCCGGACCTACGAGCAGTACTTC,CASRTQGGSRTYEQYF
TRBJ1-3,few,NA,TRBV7-9,TGTGCCAGCACCCACCGGGGGAGCTCTGGAAACACCATATATTTT,CASTHRGSSGNTIYF
TRBJ1-4,few,NA,TRBV18,TGTGCCAGCACCCGACAGGTTGCAACTAATGAAAAACTGTTTTTT,CASTRQVATNEKLFF
TRBJ1-5,few,NA,TRBV19,TGTGCCAGTAGCGATTTCGACGGGGGCAATCAGCCCCAGCATTTT,CASSDFDGGNQPQHF
TRBJ1-2,few,TRBD1,TRBV6-6,TGTGCCAGCAACTCAGGGGGCGGTGGCTACACCTTC,CASNSGGGGYTF
TRBJ1-5,NA,NA,TRBV6-5,TGTGCCAGCAGTTACCGCAGGGGAGAGCCCCAGCATTTT,CASSYRRGEPQHF
TRBJ2-3,many,NA,TRBV4-3,TGCGCCAGCAGCCAAGATGAGGGCTCAGATACGCAGTATTTT,CASSQDEGSDTQYF
TRBJ1-2,NA,NA,TRBV30,TGTGCCTGGAGTGAACAGGCGAACTATGGCTACACCTTC,CAWSEQANYGYTF
TRBJ2-7,NA,NA,TRBV7-9,TGTGCCAGCAGCTCTGCGGCGGAAAGGGAGCAGTACTTC,CASSSAAEREQYF
TRBJ2-2,NA,NA,TRBV6-4,TGTGCCAGCAGTGACTCGAGTTTATCCGGGGAGCTGTTTTTT,CASSDSSLSGELFF
TRBJ1-6,few,NA,TRBV20-1,TGCAGTGCTACAACGAGTTCACCCCTCCACTTT,CSATTSSPLHF
TRBJ1-2,NA,TRBD1,TRBV9,TGTGCCAGCAGCATTGACAGGGGTGTCCACGGCTACACCTTC,CASSIDRGVHGYTF